The source of this T cell receptor beta chain is a study of OX40 agonist ivuxolimab in advanced cancers. Study background: It was ivuxolimab, an agonistic anti-OX40 (CD134) antibody, that patients were treated with. Earlier treatment with anti-PD-1, anti-PD-L1 or anti-CTLA-4 was permitted, and 35% to 40% had received some.

The CDR3 spans 11 residues. CDR1 is DFQATT and CDR2 is SNEGSKA in the germline V gene (reference sequence). Trimming shortened V by 5 bases and J by 6 bases, and 9 bases separated the two germline ends. Profiled with immunoSEQ multiplex PCR; TCRdb holds only in-frame clones, not every one. The table lists some 150,000 clones, about 93% of them singletons, with roughly 0.94% in the top ten. This sequence joins TRBV20-1 and TRBJ2-3; D is unresolved. The TCR originated in an adult with an advanced solid tumor such as melanoma, head and neck, liver or kidney cancer. The source was CD4+ or CD8+ T cells sorted from blood, collected in a trial of the OX40 agonist ivuxolimab. CDR3 nucleotides: TGCAGTGCTTTACTCGGGGATACGCAGTATTTT. This encodes CSALLGDTQYF.